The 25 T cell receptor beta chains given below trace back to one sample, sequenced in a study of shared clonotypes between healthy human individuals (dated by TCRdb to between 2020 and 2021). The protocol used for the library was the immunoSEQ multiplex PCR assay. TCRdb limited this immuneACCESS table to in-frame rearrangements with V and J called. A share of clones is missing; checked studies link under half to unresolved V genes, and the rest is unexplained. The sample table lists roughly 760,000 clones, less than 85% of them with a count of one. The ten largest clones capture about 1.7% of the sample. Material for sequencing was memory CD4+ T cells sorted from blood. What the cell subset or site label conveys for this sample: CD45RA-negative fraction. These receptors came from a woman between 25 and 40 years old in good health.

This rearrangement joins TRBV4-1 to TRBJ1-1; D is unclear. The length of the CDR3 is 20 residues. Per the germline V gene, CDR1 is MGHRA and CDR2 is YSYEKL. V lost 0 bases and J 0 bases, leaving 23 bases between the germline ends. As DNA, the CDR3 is TGCGCCAGCAGCCAAGAACGATCCATTGGTGGGTCAGGCGTGAACACTGAAGCTTTCTTT. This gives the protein CASSQERSIGGSGVNTEAFF.

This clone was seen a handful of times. The CDR3: CARYGLAETEAFF. CDR3 coding DNA: TGTGCCAGATATGGGCTCGCGGAAACTGAAGCTTTCTTT. The J gene is TRBJ1-1, the V gene TRBV5-8; no reliable D call. Germline V CDR1 and CDR2: SGHTS, YDEGEE. This CDR3 region has 13 residues. Trimming removed 8 bases at V and 5 bases at J, with 16 bases between.

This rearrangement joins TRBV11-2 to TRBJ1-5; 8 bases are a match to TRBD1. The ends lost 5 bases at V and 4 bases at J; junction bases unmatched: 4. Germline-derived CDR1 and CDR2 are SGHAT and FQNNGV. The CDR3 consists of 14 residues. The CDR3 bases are TGTGCCAGCAGCCTCGGGACAGGAAATCAGCCCCAGCATTTT. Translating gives CASSLGTGNQPQHF.

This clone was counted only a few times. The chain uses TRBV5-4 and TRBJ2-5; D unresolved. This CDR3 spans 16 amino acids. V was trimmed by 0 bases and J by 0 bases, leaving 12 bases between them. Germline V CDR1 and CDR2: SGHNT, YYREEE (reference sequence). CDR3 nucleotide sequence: TGTGCCAGCAGCTTGGGGCCGTCCCCGTACCAAGAGACCCAGTACTTC. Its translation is CASSLGPSPYQETQYF. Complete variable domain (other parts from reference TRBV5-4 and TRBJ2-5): ETGVTQSPTHLIKTRGQQVTLRCSSQSGHNTVSWYQQALGQGPQFIFQYYREEENGRGNFPPRFSGLQFPNYSSELNVNALELDDSALYLCASSLGPSPYQETQYFGPGTRLLVL.

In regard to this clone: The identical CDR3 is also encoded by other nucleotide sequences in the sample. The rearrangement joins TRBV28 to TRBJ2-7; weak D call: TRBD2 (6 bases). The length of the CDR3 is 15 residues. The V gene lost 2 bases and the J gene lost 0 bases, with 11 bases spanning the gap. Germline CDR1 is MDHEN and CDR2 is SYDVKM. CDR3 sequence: CASSLAGPSSYEQYF. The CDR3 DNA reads TGTGCCAGCAGTTTAGCGGGACCTAGCTCCTACGAGCAGTACTTC.

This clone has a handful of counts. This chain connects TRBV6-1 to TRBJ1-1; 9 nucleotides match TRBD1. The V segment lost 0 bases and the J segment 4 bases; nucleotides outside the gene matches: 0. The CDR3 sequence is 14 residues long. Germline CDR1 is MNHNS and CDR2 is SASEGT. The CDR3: CASSEATGGTEAFF. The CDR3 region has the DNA TGTGCCAGCAGTGAAGCGACAGGGGGCACTGAAGCTTTCTTT.

The CDR3 reads CSVEWAPGGGSKNIQYF. Written as DNA, the CDR3 is TGCAGCGTTGAATGGGCGCCTGGGGGCGGGTCTAAAAACATTCAGTACTTC. The chain is built from TRBV29-1 and TRBJ2-4; possibly TRBD1 for D (6 bases). V was clipped by 2 bases and J by 4 bases, with 21 bases between them. Germline CDR1 reads SQVTM; CDR2 reads ANQGSEA. This CDR3 is built from 17 residues.

In DNA, the CDR3 is TGTGCCAGCACCCCCGCGGGGGGCGGGGGGTCAAGGGAGACCCAGTACTTC. It encodes CASTPAGGGGSRETQYF. The chain couples TRBV27 to TRBJ2-5, with 8 bases matching TRBD2. Germline-derived CDR1 and CDR2 are MNHEY and SMNVEV (reference sequence). The ends lost 7 bases at V and 5 bases at J; junction bases unmatched: 18. This CDR3 contains 17 residues.

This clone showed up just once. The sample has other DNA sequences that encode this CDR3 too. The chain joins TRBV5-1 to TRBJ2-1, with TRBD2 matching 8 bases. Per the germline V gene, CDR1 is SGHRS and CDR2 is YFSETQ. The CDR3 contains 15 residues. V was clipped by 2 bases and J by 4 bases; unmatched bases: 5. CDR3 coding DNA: TGCGCCAGCAGCTTATCTAGCGGGCTTTACAATGAGCAGTTCTTC. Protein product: CASSLSSGLYNEQFF.

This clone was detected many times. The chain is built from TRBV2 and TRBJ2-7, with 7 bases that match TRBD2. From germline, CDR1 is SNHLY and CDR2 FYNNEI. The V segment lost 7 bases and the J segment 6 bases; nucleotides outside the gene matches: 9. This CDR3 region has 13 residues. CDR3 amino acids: CASKASGTGEQYF. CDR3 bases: TGTGCCAGCAAAGCAAGCGGGACCGGCGAGCAGTACTTC.

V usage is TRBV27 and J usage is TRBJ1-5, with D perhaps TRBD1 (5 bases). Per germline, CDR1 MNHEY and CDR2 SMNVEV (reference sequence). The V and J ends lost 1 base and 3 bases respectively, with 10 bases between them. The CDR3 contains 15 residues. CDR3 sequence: CASSLFAGPNQPQHF. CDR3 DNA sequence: TGTGCCAGCAGTTTATTTGCAGGGCCCAATCAGCCCCAGCATTTT.

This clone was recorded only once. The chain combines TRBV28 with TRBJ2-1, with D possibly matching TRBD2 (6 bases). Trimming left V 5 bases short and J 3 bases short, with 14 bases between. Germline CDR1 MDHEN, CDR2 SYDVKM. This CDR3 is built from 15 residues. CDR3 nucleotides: TGTGCCAGCAGTCGCCGGGGGTCTGGCTACAATGAGCAGTTCTTC. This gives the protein CASSRRGSGYNEQFF.

CDR3 DNA sequence: TGTGCCACCAGCAGAGATATTGGGGGACAGGGGGCTAATCAGCCCCAGCATTTT. Translation: CATSRDIGGQGANQPQHF. The V call is TRBV15, the J call TRBJ1-5, with TRBD1 matching 12 bases. V lost 0 bases to trimming and J lost 4 bases; unmatched junction nucleotides: 7. The germline gives CDR1 LNHNV, CDR2 YYDKDF (reference sequence). There are 18 residues in the CDR3. Drawing the rest from reference TRBV15 and TRBJ1-5, the complete variable domain is DAMVIQNPRYQVTQFGKPVTLSCSQTLNHNVMYWYQQKSSQAPKLLFHYYDKDFNNEADTPDNFQSRRPNTSFCFLDIRSPGLGDTAMYLCATSRDIGGQGANQPQHFGDGTRLSIL.

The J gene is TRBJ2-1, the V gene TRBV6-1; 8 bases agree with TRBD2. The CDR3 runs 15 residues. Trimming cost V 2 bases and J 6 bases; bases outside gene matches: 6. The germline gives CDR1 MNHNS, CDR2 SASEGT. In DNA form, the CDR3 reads TGTGCCAGCAGTGAATTAGCGGGGTTCGGCAATGAGCAGTTCTTC. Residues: CASSELAGFGNEQFF.

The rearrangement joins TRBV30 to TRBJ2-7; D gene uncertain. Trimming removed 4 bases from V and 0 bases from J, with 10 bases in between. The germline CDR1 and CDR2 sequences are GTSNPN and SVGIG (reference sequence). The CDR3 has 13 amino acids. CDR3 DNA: TGTGCCTGGACCCCGGCCAGCTCCTACGAGCAGTACTTC. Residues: CAWTPASSYEQYF.

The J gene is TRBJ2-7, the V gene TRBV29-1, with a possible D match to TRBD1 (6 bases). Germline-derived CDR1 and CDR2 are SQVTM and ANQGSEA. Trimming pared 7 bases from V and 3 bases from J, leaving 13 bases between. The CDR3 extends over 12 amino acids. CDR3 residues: CSGGQTVYEQYF. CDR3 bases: TGCAGCGGAGGACAGACAGTCTACGAGCAGTACTTC.

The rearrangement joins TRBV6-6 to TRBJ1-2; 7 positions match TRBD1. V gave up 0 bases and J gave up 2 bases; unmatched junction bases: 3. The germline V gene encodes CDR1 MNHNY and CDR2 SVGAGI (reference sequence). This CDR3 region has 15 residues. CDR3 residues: CASSYSTGTNYGYTF. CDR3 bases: TGTGCCAGCAGTTACTCGACAGGGACCAACTATGGCTACACCTTC.

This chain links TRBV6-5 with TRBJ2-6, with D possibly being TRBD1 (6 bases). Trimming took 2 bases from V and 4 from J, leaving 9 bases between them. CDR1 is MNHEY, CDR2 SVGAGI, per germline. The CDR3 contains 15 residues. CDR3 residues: CASSYRGTGANVLTF. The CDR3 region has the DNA TGTGCCAGCAGTTACAGGGGGACCGGGGCCAACGTCCTGACTTTC.

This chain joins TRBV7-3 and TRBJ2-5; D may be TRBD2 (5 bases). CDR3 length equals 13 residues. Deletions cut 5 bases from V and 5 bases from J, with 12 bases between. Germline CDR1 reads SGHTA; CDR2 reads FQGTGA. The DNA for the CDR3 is TGTGCCAGCAGCACCTTCTCGGGGGAGACCCAGTACTTC. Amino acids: CASSTFSGETQYF. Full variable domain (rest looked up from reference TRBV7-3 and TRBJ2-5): GAGVSQTPSNKVTEKGKYVELRCDPISGHTALYWYRQSLGQGPEFLIYFQGTGAADDSGLPNDRFFAVRPEGSVSTLKIQRTERGDSAVYLCASSTFSGETQYFGPGTRLLVL.

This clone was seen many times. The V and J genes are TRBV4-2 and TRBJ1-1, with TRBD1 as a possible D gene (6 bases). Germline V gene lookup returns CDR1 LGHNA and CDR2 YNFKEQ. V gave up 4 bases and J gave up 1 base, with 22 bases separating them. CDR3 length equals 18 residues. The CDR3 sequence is CASSRTIGQPTKNTEAFF. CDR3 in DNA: TGTGCCAGCAGCCGGACCATCGGACAGCCGACCAAGAACACTGAAGCTTTCTTT.

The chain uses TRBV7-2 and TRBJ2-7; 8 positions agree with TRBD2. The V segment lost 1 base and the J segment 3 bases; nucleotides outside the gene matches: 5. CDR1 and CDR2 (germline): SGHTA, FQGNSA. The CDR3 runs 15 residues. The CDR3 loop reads CASSLGGLGFYEQYF. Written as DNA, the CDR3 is TGTGCCAGCAGCTTAGGGGGACTAGGATTCTACGAGCAGTACTTC.

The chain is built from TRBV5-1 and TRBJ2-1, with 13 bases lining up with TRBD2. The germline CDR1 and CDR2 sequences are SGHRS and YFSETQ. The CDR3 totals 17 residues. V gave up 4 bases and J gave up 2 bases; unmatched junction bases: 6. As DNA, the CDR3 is TGCGCCAGCAGCCCCGGGACTAGCGGGACTGCCTACAATGAGCAGTTCTTC. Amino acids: CASSPGTSGTAYNEQFF.

Written as DNA, the CDR3 is TGTGCCAGCAGTTTCACAGGGGGTCAAGAGACCCAGTACTTC. It codes for CASSFTGGQETQYF. This chain connects TRBV28 to TRBJ2-5; 8 bases fit TRBD1. The CDR3 runs 14 residues. V lost 3 bases and J lost 2; bases outside the gene matches: 2. Germline assignment: CDR1 MDHEN and CDR2 SYDVKM.

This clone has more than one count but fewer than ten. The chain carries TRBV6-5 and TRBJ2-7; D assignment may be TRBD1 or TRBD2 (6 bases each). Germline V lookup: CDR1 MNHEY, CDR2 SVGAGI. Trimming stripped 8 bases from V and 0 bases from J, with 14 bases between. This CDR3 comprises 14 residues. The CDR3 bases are TGTGCCAGCGGGGGGACACAGAGCTCCTACGAGCAGTACTTC. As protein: CASGGTQSSYEQYF.

CDR3 residues: CASSGEGGENSPLHF. The CDR3 DNA follows: TGTGCCAGCAGTGGCGAGGGTGGAGAAAATTCACCCCTCCACTTT. This sequence joins TRBV2 and TRBJ1-6; no firm D call. V was shortened by 4 bases and J by 7 bases, with 14 bases between the two germline ends. This CDR3 region has 15 residues. CDR1 and CDR2 from the germline V gene are SNHLY and FYNNEI.